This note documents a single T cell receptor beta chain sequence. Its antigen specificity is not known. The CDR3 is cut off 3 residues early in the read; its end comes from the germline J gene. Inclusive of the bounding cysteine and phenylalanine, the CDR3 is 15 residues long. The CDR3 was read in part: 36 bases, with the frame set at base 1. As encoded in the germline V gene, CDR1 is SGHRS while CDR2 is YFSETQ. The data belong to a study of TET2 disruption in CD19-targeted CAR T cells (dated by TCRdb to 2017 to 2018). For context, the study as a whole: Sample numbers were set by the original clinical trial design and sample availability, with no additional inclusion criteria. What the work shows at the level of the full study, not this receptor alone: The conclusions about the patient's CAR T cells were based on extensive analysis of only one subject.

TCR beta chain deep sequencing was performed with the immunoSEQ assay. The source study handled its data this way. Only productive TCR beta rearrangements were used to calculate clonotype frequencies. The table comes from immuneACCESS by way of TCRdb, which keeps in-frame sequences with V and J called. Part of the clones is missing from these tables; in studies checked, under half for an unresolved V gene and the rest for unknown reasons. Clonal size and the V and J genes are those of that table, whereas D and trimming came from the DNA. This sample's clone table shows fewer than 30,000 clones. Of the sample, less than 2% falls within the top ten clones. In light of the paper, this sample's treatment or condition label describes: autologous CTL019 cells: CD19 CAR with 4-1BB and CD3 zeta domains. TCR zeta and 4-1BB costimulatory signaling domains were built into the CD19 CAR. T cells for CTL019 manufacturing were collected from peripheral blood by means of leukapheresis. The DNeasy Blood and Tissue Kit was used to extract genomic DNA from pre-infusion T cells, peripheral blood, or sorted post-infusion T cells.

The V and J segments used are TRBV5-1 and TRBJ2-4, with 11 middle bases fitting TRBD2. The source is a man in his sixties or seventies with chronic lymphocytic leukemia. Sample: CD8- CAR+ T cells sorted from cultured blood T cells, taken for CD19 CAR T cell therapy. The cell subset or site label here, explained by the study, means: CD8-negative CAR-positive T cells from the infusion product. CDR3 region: CASSFIAGGHETQYF. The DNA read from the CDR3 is TGCGCCAGCAGCTTTATAGCGGGGGGGCACGAGACT.